The 2 T cell receptor beta chains below were found in one sample sequenced in a study of blood T cell repertoires in COVID-19. Here immunoSEQ multiplex PCR was the method, and the copy in TCRdb shows in-frame clones only, minus some. This repertoire shows just over 250,000 clones, approximately 88% found once; its top ten account for around 9.6%. Sequencing was performed on peripheral blood. All receptors come from a woman between 65 and 79 years old with COVID-19, enrolled during active disease.

The chain uses TRBV30 and TRBJ2-5; possibly TRBD1 for D (5 bases). In germline, CDR1 is GTSNPN, CDR2 SVGIG (reference sequence). The CDR3 runs to 14 residues. V gave up 0 bases and J gave up 7 bases, with 15 bases separating them. The CDR3 nucleotides read TGTGCCTGGAGTGTAATGGAAGGGGTGGTGACCCAGTACTTC. Amino acid sequence: CAWSVMEGVVTQYF. Drawing the rest from reference TRBV30 and TRBJ2-5, the complete variable domain is SQTIHQWPATLVQPVGSPLSLECTVEGTSNPNLYWYRQAAGRGLQLLFYSVGIGQISSEVPQNLSASRPQDRQFILSSKKLLLSDSGFYLCAWSVMEGVVTQYFGPGTRLLVL.

J is TRBJ1-2 and V is TRBV6-2 or TRBV6-3; unclear D gene. This CDR3 contains 11 residues. Per the germline V gene, CDR1 is MNHEY and CDR2 is SVGEGT. Trimming took 5 bases from V and 5 from J, leaving 6 bases between them. The CDR3, as DNA: TGTGCCAGCAGTGCCGGGTATGGCTACACCTTC. It encodes CASSAGYGYTF.